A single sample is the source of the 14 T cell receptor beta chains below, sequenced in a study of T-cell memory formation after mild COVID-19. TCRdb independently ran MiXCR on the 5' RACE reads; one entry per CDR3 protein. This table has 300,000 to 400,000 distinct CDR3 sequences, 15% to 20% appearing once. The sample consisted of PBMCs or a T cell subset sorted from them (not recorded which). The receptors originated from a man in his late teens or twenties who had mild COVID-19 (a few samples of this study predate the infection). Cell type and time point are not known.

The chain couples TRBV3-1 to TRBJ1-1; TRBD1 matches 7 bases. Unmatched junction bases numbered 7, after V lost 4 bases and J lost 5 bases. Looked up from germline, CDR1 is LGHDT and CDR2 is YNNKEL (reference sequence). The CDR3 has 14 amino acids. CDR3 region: CASSPRVRGTEAFF. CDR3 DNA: TGTGCCAGCAGCCCGAGGGTCAGGGGGACTGAAGCTTTCTTT.

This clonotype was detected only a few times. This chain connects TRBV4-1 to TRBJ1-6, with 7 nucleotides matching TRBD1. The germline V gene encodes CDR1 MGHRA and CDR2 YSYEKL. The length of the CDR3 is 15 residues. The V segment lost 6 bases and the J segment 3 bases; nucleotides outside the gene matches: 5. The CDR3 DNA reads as TGCGCCAGCAGACAGGGGCCTCACTATAATTCACCCCTCCACTTT. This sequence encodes CASRQGPHYNSPLHF.

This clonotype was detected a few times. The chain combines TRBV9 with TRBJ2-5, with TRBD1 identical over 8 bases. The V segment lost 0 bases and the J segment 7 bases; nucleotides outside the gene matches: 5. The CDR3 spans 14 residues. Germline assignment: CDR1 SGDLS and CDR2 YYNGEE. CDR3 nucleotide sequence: TGTGCCAGCAGCGTAGCTAGAGACAGGGGGACCCAGTACTTC. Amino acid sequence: CASSVARDRGTQYF.

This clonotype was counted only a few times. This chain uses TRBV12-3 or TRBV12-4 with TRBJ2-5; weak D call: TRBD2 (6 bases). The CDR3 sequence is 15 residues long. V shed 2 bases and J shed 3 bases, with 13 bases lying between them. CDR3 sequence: CASSLLATKKETQYF. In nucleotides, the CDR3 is TGTGCCAGCAGTTTACTAGCGACGAAGAAAGAGACCCAGTACTTC.

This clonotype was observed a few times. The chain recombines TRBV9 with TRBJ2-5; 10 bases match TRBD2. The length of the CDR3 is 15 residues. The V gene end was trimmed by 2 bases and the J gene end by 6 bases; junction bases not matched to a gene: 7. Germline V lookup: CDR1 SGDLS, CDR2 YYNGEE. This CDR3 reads CASSVELAGQKTQYF. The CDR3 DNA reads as TGTGCCAGCAGCGTTGAACTAGCGGGGCAGAAGACCCAGTACTTC. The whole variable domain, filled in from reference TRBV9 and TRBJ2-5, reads DSGVTQTPKHLITATGQRVTLRCSPRSGDLSVYWYQQSLDQGLQFLIQYYNGEERAKGNILERFSAQQFPDLHSELNLSSLELGDSALYFCASSVELAGQKTQYFGPGTRLLVL.

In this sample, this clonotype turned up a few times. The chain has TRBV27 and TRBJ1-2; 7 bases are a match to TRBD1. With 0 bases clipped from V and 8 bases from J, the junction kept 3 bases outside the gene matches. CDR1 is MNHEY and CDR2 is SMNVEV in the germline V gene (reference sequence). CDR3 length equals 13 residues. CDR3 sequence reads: CASSLSTGQGYTF. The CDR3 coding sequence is TGTGCCAGCAGTTTATCGACAGGGCAAGGCTACACCTTC.

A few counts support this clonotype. Written as DNA, the CDR3 is TGTGCCAGCTCACCCAACAGGGTGGTGAGCACAGATACGCAGTATTTT. This gives the protein CASSPNRVVSTDTQYF. The rearrangement links TRBV18 to TRBJ2-3; D might be TRBD1 (6 bases). The CDR3 runs to 16 residues. Trimming removed 3 bases at V and 0 bases at J, with 13 bases between. CDR1 and CDR2 (germline): KGHSH, LQKENI.

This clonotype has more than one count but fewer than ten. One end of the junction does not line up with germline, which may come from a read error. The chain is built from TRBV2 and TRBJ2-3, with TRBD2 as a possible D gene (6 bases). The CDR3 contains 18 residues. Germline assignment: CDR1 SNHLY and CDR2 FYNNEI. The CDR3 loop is CASSEDLSGAGLADTQYF. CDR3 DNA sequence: TGTGCCAGCAGCGAAGATCTTTCGGGAGCGGGCCTAGCAGATACGCAGTATTTT.

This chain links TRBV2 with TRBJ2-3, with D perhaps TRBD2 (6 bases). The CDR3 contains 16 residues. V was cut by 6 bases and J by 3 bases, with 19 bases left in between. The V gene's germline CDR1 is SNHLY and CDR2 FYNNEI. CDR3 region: CASRQLAGFGTDTQYF. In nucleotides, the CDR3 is TGTGCCAGCAGGCAGCTGGCGGGGTTCGGGACAGATACGCAGTATTTT.

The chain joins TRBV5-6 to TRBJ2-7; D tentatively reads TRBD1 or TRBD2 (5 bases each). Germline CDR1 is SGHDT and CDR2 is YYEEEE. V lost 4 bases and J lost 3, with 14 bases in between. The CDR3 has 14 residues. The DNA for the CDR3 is TGTGCCAGCAGCGGGACGGAGAAGCTCTACGAGCAGTACGTC. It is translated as CASSGTEKLYEQYV.

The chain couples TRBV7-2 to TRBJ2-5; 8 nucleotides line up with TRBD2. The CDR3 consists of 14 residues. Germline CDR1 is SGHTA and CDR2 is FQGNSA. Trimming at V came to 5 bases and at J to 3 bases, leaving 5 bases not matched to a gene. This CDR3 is CASSLTSAEETQYF. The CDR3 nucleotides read TGTGCCAGCAGCCTGACTAGCGCGGAAGAGACCCAGTACTTC.

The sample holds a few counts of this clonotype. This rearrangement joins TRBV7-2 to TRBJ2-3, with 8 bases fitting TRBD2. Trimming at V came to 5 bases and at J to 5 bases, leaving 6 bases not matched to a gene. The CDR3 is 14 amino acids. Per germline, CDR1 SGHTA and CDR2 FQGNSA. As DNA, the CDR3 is TGTGCCAGCAGCCGGGGGGGGGCAGAAGATACGCAGTATTTT. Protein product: CASSRGGAEDTQYF.

The CDR3 protein is CASSYPHHPRGGYGYTF. For the CDR3, the DNA is TGTGCCAGCAGTTACCCTCACCACCCCCGAGGTGGCTATGGCTACACCTTC. The chain recombines TRBV6-2 or TRBV6-3 with TRBJ1-2; D gene ambiguous. V shed 2 bases and J shed 4 bases, with 20 bases lying between them. The CDR3 consists of 17 residues. Germline CDR1 MNHEY, CDR2 SVGEGT.

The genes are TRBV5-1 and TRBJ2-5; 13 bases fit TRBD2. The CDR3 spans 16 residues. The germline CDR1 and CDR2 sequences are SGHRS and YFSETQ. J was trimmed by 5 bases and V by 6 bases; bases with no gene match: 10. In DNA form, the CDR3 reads TGCGCCAGCACCCAACCAGGACTAGCGGGGGTGGAGACCCAGTACTTC. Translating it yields CASTQPGLAGVETQYF.